Presented here are 25 T cell receptor beta chains from one specimen sequenced in a study of PD-L1 blockade in urothelial cancer. Repertoires were generated with immunoSEQ multiplex PCR, while TCRdb's copy carries only in-frame clones and drops some. There are roughly 49,000 clones in the sample; roughly 85% occur only once, and 7.6% lies in the top ten. The material was PBMCs, obtained around atezolizumab (anti-PD-L1) treatment. These receptors came from a man in his 60s with urothelial cancer.

This chain uses TRBV7-9 with TRBJ1-3; D gene unclear. The CDR3 totals 14 residues. V gave up 5 bases and J gave up 0 bases, with 8 bases separating them. Germline lookup yields CDR1 SEHNR and CDR2 FQNEAQ (reference sequence). The CDR3 sequence: CASSEYSSGNTIYF. The CDR3 bases are TGTGCCAGCAGCGAATACTCCTCTGGAAACACCATATATTTT.

The chain has TRBV5-6 and TRBJ2-7, with 7 bases aligning to TRBD1. Germline trimming cut 4 bases from V and 7 bases from J; bases unmatched to any gene: 14. This CDR3 spans 15 amino acids. Germline V lookup: CDR1 SGHDT, CDR2 YYEEEE. This chain's CDR3 is CASSHRDSPFGEQYF. The CDR3, as DNA: TGTGCCAGCAGCCACCGGGACAGCCCCTTTGGAGAGCAGTACTTC.

The chain couples TRBV6-6 to TRBJ1-1; 8 bases are shared with TRBD1. The junction had 1 base not matched to a gene; V was cut back by 4 bases and J by 0 bases. There are 14 residues in the CDR3. Germline assignment: CDR1 MNHNY and CDR2 SVGAGI (reference sequence). In nucleotides, the CDR3 is TGTGCCAGCAGTTCAGGGGGCATGAACACTGAAGCTTTCTTT. Translated: CASSSGGMNTEAFF.

V is TRBV7-2 and J is TRBJ2-5, with TRBD2 matching 9 bases. CDR3 length: 15 amino acids. Germline CDR1 reads SGHTA; CDR2 reads FQGNSA. V lost 5 bases to trimming and J lost 2 bases; unmatched junction nucleotides: 6. The DNA of the CDR3 is TGTGCCAGCAGCCGTCTGCGGGGGGGACAAGAGACCCAGTACTTC. Its protein is CASSRLRGGQETQYF. Based on the CDR3 plus reference TRBV7-2 and TRBJ2-5, the full variable domain is GAGVSQSPSNKVTEKGKDVELRCDPISGHTALYWYRQSLGQGLEFLIYFQGNSAPDKSGLPSDRFSAERTGGSVSTLTIQRTQQEDSAVYLCASSRLRGGQETQYFGPGTRLLVL.

The CDR3, as DNA: TGTGCCAGCAGCCAGGGGGGTGGGCCGCAAAAACTGTTTTTT. Translated, it gives CASSQGGGPQKLFF. This sequence joins TRBV4-2 and TRBJ1-4; D perhaps matches TRBD1 (5 bases). CDR1 is LGHNA, CDR2 YNFKEQ, per germline. V was cut by 3 bases and J by 9 bases, with 14 bases left in between. The CDR3 runs to 14 residues.

The chain has TRBV20-1 and TRBJ2-5; possible D gene TRBD1, 5 bases. CDR1 is DFQATT, CDR2 SNEGSKA, per germline (reference sequence). V lost 6 bases to trimming and J lost 3 bases, with 5 bases between them. The CDR3 has 10 amino acids. CDR3 coding DNA: TGCAGTGCAGGGGAAGAGACCCAGTACTTC. Translating gives CSAGEETQYF.

The chain's CDR3 is CASSPAPSTSSTDTQYF. CDR3 nucleotides: TGTGCCAGCAGCCCCGCTCCATCGACTAGCAGCACAGATACGCAGTATTTT. The V gene is TRBV13, the J gene TRBJ2-3, with TRBD2 identical over 7 bases. The germline V gene encodes CDR1 PRHDT and CDR2 FYEKMQ (reference sequence). V lost 5 bases and J lost 0; bases outside the gene matches: 11. CDR3 length: 17 residues.

J is TRBJ1-5 and V is TRBV2, with 7 bases lining up with TRBD1. Trimming removed 7 bases from V and 4 bases from J; junction bases left unmatched: 7. The germline V gene has CDR1 SNHLY and CDR2 FYNNEI. The length of the CDR3 is 14 residues. Here the CDR3 reads CASNRGQPNQPQHF. CDR3 in DNA: TGTGCCAGCAACCGGGGACAGCCAAATCAGCCCCAGCATTTT. Using reference TRBV2 and TRBJ1-5 for the parts outside the CDR3, the full variable domain is EPEVTQTPSHQVTQMGQEVILRCVPISNHLYFYWYRQILGQKVEFLVSFYNNEISEKSEIFDDQFSVERPDGSNFTLKIRSTKLEDSAMYFCASNRGQPNQPQHFGDGTRLSIL.

V is TRBV11-2 and J is TRBJ2-3, with TRBD2 matching 12 bases. The V gene end was trimmed by 6 bases and the J gene end by 5 bases; junction bases not matched to a gene: 9. CDR1 is SGHAT, CDR2 FQNNGV, per germline. There are 16 residues in the CDR3. CDR3 protein: CASRPLAGGPRDTQYF. CDR3 nucleotides: TGTGCCAGCAGGCCCCTAGCGGGGGGGCCGAGAGATACGCAGTATTTT.

The rearrangement links TRBV5-1 to TRBJ1-1; unclear D gene. The ends were cut back, 2 bases at V and 4 bases at J, with 9 bases in the middle. The germline gives CDR1 SGHRS, CDR2 YFSETQ. The length of the CDR3 is 13 residues. The chain's CDR3 is CASSFGTGTEAFF. For the CDR3, the DNA is TGCGCCAGCAGCTTCGGTACGGGCACTGAAGCTTTCTTT.

This clone has only a few counts. The chain combines TRBV5-8 with TRBJ2-2; a possible D gene is TRBD2 (6 bases). In germline, CDR1 is SGHTS, CDR2 YDEGEE. V dropped 4 bases and J dropped 4 bases, with 14 bases sitting between them. CDR3 length: 15 residues. CDR3 nucleotide sequence: TGTGCCAGCAGCAGGGACTTCGACGGCACCGGGGAGCTGTTTTTT. Translating gives CASSRDFDGTGELFF.

The chain links TRBV7-3 to TRBJ2-1; D is possibly TRBD2 (5 bases). Between the trimmed V and J ends, which lost 0 bases and 8 bases, there was a span of 5 bases. Germline V gives CDR1 SGHTA, CDR2 FQGTGA. The CDR3 loop spans 12 amino acids. The CDR3 loop reads CASSLTGDEQFF. In DNA, the CDR3 is TGTGCCAGCAGCTTAACCGGGGATGAGCAGTTCTTC.

This rearrangement joins TRBV5-6 to TRBJ2-1, with unresolved D. The V and J ends lost 0 bases and 8 bases respectively, with 18 bases between them. The CDR3 contains 16 residues. Germline loops: CDR1 SGHDT, CDR2 YYEEEE. The CDR3 sequence: CASSLDTGRIGYEQFF. The CDR3 DNA reads TGTGCCAGCAGCTTGGATACGGGTCGAATAGGCTATGAGCAGTTCTTC.

This clone appeared a single time. The sample has other DNA sequences that encode this CDR3 too. The chain links TRBV6-1 to TRBJ1-1, with 8 bases fitting TRBD1. The ends lost 2 bases at V and 5 bases at J; junction bases unmatched: 1. The CDR3 loop spans 13 amino acids. CDR1 and CDR2 from the germline V gene are MNHNS and SASEGT. DNA of the CDR3: TGTGCCAGCAGTGAACGACAGGGGACTGAAGCTTTCTTT. Translated, it gives CASSERQGTEAFF.

The V gene is TRBV7-8, the J gene TRBJ2-3; the D gene is possibly TRBD2 (6 bases). Germline CDR1 reads SGHVS; CDR2 reads FQNEAQ. Between the trimmed V and J ends, which lost 2 bases and 2 bases, there was a span of 14 bases. CDR3 size: 16 residues. CDR3 coding DNA: TGTGCCAGCAGCTTATCCACGGGGGACCCCACAGATACGCAGTATTTT. Translating gives CASSLSTGDPTDTQYF.

This chain connects TRBV5-1 to TRBJ2-1; the match to TRBD1 covers 7 bases. The V segment lost 5 bases and the J segment 0 bases; nucleotides outside the gene matches: 8. CDR1 is SGHRS and CDR2 is YFSETQ in the germline V gene. The CDR3 consists of 16 residues. The CDR3 here is CASRGQPESSYNEQFF. In nucleotides, the CDR3 is TGCGCCAGCAGGGGACAGCCCGAGAGCTCCTACAATGAGCAGTTCTTC.

The genes are TRBV6-1 and TRBJ2-7, with D possibly TRBD1 on 5 matching bases. The CDR3 has 14 amino acids. Per the germline V gene, CDR1 is MNHNS and CDR2 is SASEGT. Trimming removed 6 bases at V and 2 bases at J, with 14 bases between. CDR3 protein: CASRGGAGTYEQYF. CDR3 coding DNA: TGTGCCAGCAGAGGTGGGGCAGGGACCTACGAGCAGTACTTC.

This clone has a handful of counts. The sample contains more than one DNA sequence encoding this CDR3. The chain has TRBV6-5 and TRBJ2-1, with TRBD1 matching 7 bases. Germline CDR1 is MNHEY and CDR2 is SVGAGI. The CDR3 has 15 amino acids. V was pared by 5 bases and J by 4 bases, with 8 bases of the junction left unmatched. CDR3 DNA: TGTGCCAGCAGTAGGGGGCAGGGAGCTTACAATGAGCAGTTCTTC. Protein sequence: CASSRGQGAYNEQFF.

This clone was seen just once. One junction end does not reproduce the germline sequence, and a read error may be involved. The V gene is TRBV7-7, the J gene TRBJ1-3, with D uncertain. CDR1 is SSHAT, CDR2 FNYEAQ, per germline (reference sequence). The CDR3 length is 14 residues. The CDR3 nucleotides read TGTGCTAGCAGCTTAGCGCGAGGCACTTACACCATATATTTT. As protein: CASSLARGTYTIYF.

This chain uses TRBV5-1 with TRBJ2-3; the match to TRBD1 covers 7 bases. J gave up 2 bases and V 4 bases, and 7 bases lay outside the gene matches. CDR1 and CDR2 (germline): SGHRS, YFSETQ. This CDR3 is built from 15 residues. Written as DNA, the CDR3 is TGCGCCAGCAGCCCGGACGGGACAGCCACAGATACGCAGTATTTT. This encodes CASSPDGTATDTQYF.

The V and J genes are TRBV30 and TRBJ1-6, with D maybe TRBD1 (6 bases). The V and J ends lost 3 bases and 8 bases respectively, with 17 bases between them. The germline V gene encodes CDR1 GTSNPN and CDR2 SVGIG (reference sequence). The CDR3 spans 15 residues. CDR3 sequence (DNA): TGTGCCTGGAGGGTTGCCGGGACACTTCATTCACCCCTCCACTTT. Protein sequence: CAWRVAGTLHSPLHF.

The V call is TRBV5-1, the J call TRBJ2-1; 8 bases line up with TRBD2. This CDR3 is 17 amino acids long. V was clipped by 1 base and J by 0 bases; unmatched bases: 6. The germline V gene has CDR1 SGHRS and CDR2 YFSETQ. The CDR3 coding sequence is TGCGCCAGCAGCTTGCAGCCCAGCGGGAGCTCCTACAATGAGCAGTTCTTC. It specifies CASSLQPSGSSYNEQFF.

The chain carries TRBV10-2 and TRBJ1-5, with D tentatively TRBD1 (5 bases). Trimming stripped 2 bases from V and 8 bases from J, with 22 bases between. CDR3 length: 17 residues. Germline V CDR1 and CDR2: WSHSY, SAAADI. The CDR3: CASSETQGSPAIKPQHF. The CDR3, as DNA: TGCGCCAGCAGTGAGACCCAGGGCTCCCCCGCCATTAAGCCCCAGCATTTT.

V gene TRBV28 combines with J gene TRBJ1-5; TRBD1 matches 7 bases. There are 16 residues in the CDR3. Trimming took 5 bases from V and 4 from J; bases not matched to a gene: 11. Looked up from germline, CDR1 is MDHEN and CDR2 is SYDVKM. CDR3 nucleotide sequence: TGTGCCAGCAGTCCCGGGACAGTCGCGGGAAATCAGCCCCAGCATTTT. It encodes CASSPGTVAGNQPQHF.

The chain carries TRBV19 and TRBJ1-6, with TRBD1 as a possible D gene (5 bases). This CDR3 is 14 amino acids long. Per the germline V gene, CDR1 is LNHDA and CDR2 is SQIVND (reference sequence). Trimming removed 5 bases from V and 2 bases from J, with 7 bases in between. The CDR3 protein is CASSSGAYNSPLHF. The CDR3 DNA follows: TGTGCCAGTAGTTCGGGGGCCTATAATTCACCCCTCCACTTT. The variable domain in full, completed from reference TRBV19 and TRBJ1-6, reads DGGITQSPKYLFRKEGQNVTLSCEQNLNHDAMYWYRQDPGQGLRLIYYSQIVNDFQKGDIAEGYSVSREKKESFPLTVTSAQKNPTAFYLCASSSGAYNSPLHFGNGTRLTVT.